This TCR beta chain was sequenced in a study of shared clonotypes between healthy human individuals. Study as a whole: The donor pool was made up of two women and a few men aged 18 to 49.

As handled by the study authors: Filtering of immunoSEQ junctional sequences could not match full-length read filtering. TCRdb's table, derived via immunoSEQ multiplex PCR, lists solely in-frame clones and lacks some. V and J calls and clone size follow that table, whereas D and trimming were derived from the DNA. The table lists about a million clones, 60% to 80% of them singletons. The V segment lost 4 bases and the J segment 2 bases; nucleotides outside the gene matches: 9. CDR3 length: 17 amino acids. From germline, CDR1 is SGHRS and CDR2 YFSETQ. CD4+ cells underwent separation, giving CD45RA+ naive and CD45RA-negative memory subsets. Regarding the study as a whole: It was the non-shared clonotypes that had lower generation probabilities than clonotypes shared by all four donors.

A word on this clone: What it binds is not known.

This chain joins TRBV5-1 and TRBJ1-5; 10 bases match TRBD1. The TCR sequence derives from a man aged 18-30 years in good health. Some clones in this sample may be carry-over from other donors' samples. The material sequenced was memory CD4+ T cells from PBMCs. Subset indicated: CD45RA-negative fraction. The CDR3 here is CASSPGTGAPRNQPQHF. CDR3 DNA sequence: TGCGCCAGCAGCCCCGGGACAGGGGCTCCTCGCAATCAGCCCCAGCATTTT.